Each of the 22 T cell receptor beta chains below was sequenced from the same sample in a study of regulatory T cells in long-lasting Graves disease. Time point denoted: newly diagnosed GD, antithyroid drugs for less than 3 months. From PBMCs, RNA was extracted and then used to make the TCR library. Library construction for TCR beta used iRepertoire HTBI primers and Arm-PCR of CDR3 regions. Via MiXCR, TCRdb re-called the multiplex PCR reads, giving one row per CDR3 protein. There are about 210,000 distinct CDR3 sequences in the sample; roughly 19% occur only once, and about 11% lies in the top ten. These sequences were also reported in another study, on T cells in Graves' hyperthyroidism and ophthalmopathy.

Specimen: peripheral blood mononuclear cells (PBMCs), collected at new diagnosis, from a patient treated with antithyroid drugs. The receptor set was obtained from a young woman with Graves disease.

This clonotype was observed many times. The chain is built from TRBV27 and TRBJ1-1; D gene unclear. The germline V and J ends were trimmed by 3 bases and 1 base, with 9 bases remaining between them. The length of the CDR3 is 14 residues. The germline V gene has CDR1 MNHEY and CDR2 SMNVEV (reference sequence). In DNA form, the CDR3 reads TGTGCCAGCAGTTTTGGGGTAACGAACACTGAAGCTTTCTTT. Its protein is CASSFGVTNTEAFF.

The rearrangement joins TRBV18 to TRBJ2-7; D is perhaps TRBD1 (6 bases). This CDR3 is built from 13 residues. The germline CDR1 and CDR2 sequences are KGHSH and LQKENI. V lost 1 base, J lost 6 bases, and 10 bases lay in between. CDR3 nucleotide sequence: TGTGCCAGCTCACCACTGGACAGCTCCGAGCAGTACTTC. Its protein is CASSPLDSSEQYF.

This clonotype was found many times. A much larger clone differs by one base, so this may be a read error. The chain links TRBV12-3 or TRBV12-4 to TRBJ1-2, with D perhaps matching TRBD1 (5 bases). The V end lost 6 bases, the J end lost 0 bases, and 11 bases lay between the germline ends. There are 14 residues in the CDR3. The CDR3 loop is CASRLGRANYGYTF. The CDR3 DNA sequence: TGTGCCAGCAGGTTGGGACGGGCTAACTATGGCTACACCTTC.

The sample holds many counts of this clonotype. The chain links TRBV5-5 to TRBJ2-3; 8 bases match TRBD2. The V and J ends lost 0 bases and 3 bases, in that order; junction bases with no gene match: 6. The CDR3 is made up of 16 amino acids. Germline-derived CDR1 and CDR2 are SGHKS and YYEKEE (reference sequence). The CDR3 spells CASSLAVSSGTDTQYF. The CDR3 DNA reads TGTGCCAGCAGCTTGGCGGTCTCTAGCGGGACAGATACGCAGTATTTT.

This rearrangement joins TRBV12-3 or TRBV12-4 to TRBJ2-1; tentative D call: TRBD1 (6 bases). Trimming left V 6 bases short and J 3 bases short, with 9 bases between. The CDR3 is made up of 13 amino acids. The CDR3 sequence is CASRKDSYNEQFF. For the CDR3, the DNA is TGTGCCAGCAGAAAGGACAGCTACAATGAGCAGTTCTTC.

In its sample, this clonotype was seen many times. The J gene is TRBJ1-1, the V gene TRBV7-8; D may be TRBD1 (6 bases). Trimming left V 5 bases short and J 5 bases short, with 21 bases between. The CDR3 totals 16 residues. Germline loops: CDR1 SGHVS, CDR2 FQNEAQ. CDR3 coding DNA: TGTGCCAGCAGCCGCGGGGGGCCCCTGTTTGGGACTGAAGCTTTCTTT. Its translation: CASSRGGPLFGTEAFF.

V usage is TRBV12-3 or TRBV12-4 and J usage is TRBJ2-7, with TRBD1 matching 12 bases. The CDR3 consists of 15 residues. The trim removed 3 bases at V and 5 bases at J, leaving 5 bases unmatched. The CDR3 loop is CASSFPGTGGDEQYF. The CDR3 nucleotides read TGTGCCAGCAGTTTCCCCGGGACAGGGGGCGACGAGCAGTACTTC.

As regards this clonotype: A much bigger clone sits one base away, suggesting this may be a read error. CDR3 loop: CVSSPRSEPGNEQFF. The CDR3 region has the DNA TGTGTCAGCAGCCCCCGTAGCGAACCAGGCAATGAGCAGTTCTTC. The chain combines TRBV7-3 with TRBJ2-1, with D maybe TRBD2 (5 bases). Germline CDR1 reads SGHTA; CDR2 reads FQGTGA. This CDR3 is 15 amino acids long.

This clonotype showed up many times. The V and J genes are TRBV3-1 and TRBJ2-5; 10 bases are shared with TRBD1. Germline V gene data show CDR1 as LGHDT and CDR2 as YNNKEL (reference sequence). Germline trimming cut 4 bases from V and 5 bases from J; bases unmatched to any gene: 7. The CDR3 length is 15 residues. CDR3 sequence reads: CASSRTTGGGETQYF. The DNA for the CDR3 is TGTGCCAGCAGCCGAACGACAGGGGGCGGGGAGACCCAGTACTTC.

The table lists this clonotype with many counts. The V and J genes are TRBV27 and TRBJ2-2; 10 bases match TRBD2. V trimming: 6 bases; J trimming: 5 bases; junction bases outside the gene matches: 9. The CDR3 length is 16 residues. Germline V gene sequence: CDR1 MNHEY, CDR2 SMNVEV (reference sequence). The CDR3 protein is CASSRSSGSMTGELFF. DNA for the CDR3: TGTGCCAGCAGCCGTTCTAGCGGGAGTATGACCGGGGAGCTGTTTTTT.

As concerns this clonotype: This sequence may be a read error, since a much larger clone differs from it by one base. J is TRBJ1-2 and V is TRBV2, with a weak D call TRBD1 (5 bases). The CDR3 contains 14 residues. Germline V gene sequence: CDR1 SNHLY, CDR2 FYNNEI. V was trimmed by 2 bases and J by 5 bases, leaving 12 bases between them. The CDR3 region has the DNA TGTGCCAGCAGTGAACAGGGCGGGGTGTATGGCTACACCTTC. Translating gives CASSEQGGVYGYTF.

This clonotype occurred many times. The V call is TRBV18, the J call TRBJ1-6; 8 bases agree with TRBD1. Germline V gene lookup returns CDR1 KGHSH and CDR2 LQKENI. The CDR3 extends over 18 amino acids. Trimming at V came to 3 bases and at J to 6 bases, leaving 13 bases not matched to a gene. This chain's CDR3 is CASSPSAGQGNSNSPLHF. The CDR3 DNA is TGTGCCAGCTCACCGTCTGCCGGACAGGGTAACAGTAATTCACCCCTCCACTTT.

The table lists this clonotype with many counts. V usage is TRBV30 and J usage is TRBJ1-2; tentatively, D is TRBD1 (6 bases). Trimming removed 0 bases at V and 8 bases at J, with 13 bases between. CDR3 length: 13 amino acids. CDR1 is GTSNPN and CDR2 is SVGIG in the germline V gene (reference sequence). The DNA of the CDR3 is TGTGCCTGGAGTGTACCCGGGGGCAACGGCTACACCTTC. This sequence encodes CAWSVPGGNGYTF.

This clonotype was counted at least ten times. The chain uses TRBV27 and TRBJ1-4; no definite D call. The CDR3 runs 13 residues. CDR1 and CDR2 from the germline V gene are MNHEY and SMNVEV (reference sequence). V gave up 7 bases and J gave up 8 bases, with 14 bases separating them. The CDR3: CASKQGGGEKLFF. The CDR3 region has the DNA TGTGCCAGCAAACAAGGCGGCGGCGAAAAACTGTTTTTT. Full variable domain (missing parts from reference TRBV27 and TRBJ1-4): EAQVTQNPRYLITVTGKKLTVTCSQNMNHEYMSWYRQDPGLGLRQIYYSMNVEVTDKGDVPEGYKVSRKEKRNFPLILESPSPNQTSLYFCASKQGGGEKLFFGSGTQLSVL.

As for this clonotype: This is likely an artifact of a read error, given a far larger clone one base away. The CDR3 sequence: CASGPGQGNQPQHF. In DNA, the CDR3 is TGTGCCAGCGGCCCGGGGCAGGGAAATCAGCCCCAGCATTTT. V usage is TRBV2 and J usage is TRBJ1-5, with a possible D match to TRBD1 (5 bases). CDR1 is SNHLY, CDR2 FYNNEI, per germline. V was pared by 8 bases and J by 4 bases, with 15 bases between. This CDR3 contains 14 residues.

This clonotype was observed at least ten times. The J gene is TRBJ2-1, the V gene TRBV12-3 or TRBV12-4, with 9 bases aligning to TRBD2. The CDR3 totals 15 residues. Unmatched junction bases numbered 6, after V lost 5 bases and J lost 4 bases. Written as DNA, the CDR3 is TGTGCCAGCAGTCAGACTAGCGGCCCTTACAATGAGCAGTTCTTC. This codes for CASSQTSGPYNEQFF.

In its sample, this clonotype was seen many times. V and J are TRBV28 and TRBJ2-1, with 10 bases that match TRBD2. V lost 6 bases and J lost 0; bases outside the gene matches: 5. The CDR3 totals 16 residues. Looked up from germline, CDR1 is MDHEN and CDR2 is SYDVKM. Here the CDR3 reads CASRRTSGSSYNEQFF. In nucleotides, the CDR3 is TGTGCCAGCAGGCGGACTAGCGGAAGCTCCTACAATGAGCAGTTCTTC.

Worth noting for this clonotype: In this CDR3 the conserved last residue, phenylalanine or tryptophan, is missing, so a read error is likely. V is TRBV4-2 and J is TRBJ1-4; D call uncertain. CDR1 and CDR2 (germline): LGHNA, YNFKEQ. V lost 1 base and J lost 3, with 9 bases in between. This CDR3 contains 15 residues. The CDR3 reads CASSQVAGANEKLFS. DNA for the CDR3: TGTGCCAGCAGCCAAGTGGCCGGGGCTAATGAAAAACTGTTTTCT.

This clonotype occurred many times. The chain employs TRBV6-2 or TRBV6-3 and TRBJ1-1; no firm D call. V was pared by 2 bases and J by 5 bases, with 9 bases between. The CDR3 runs to 13 residues. Per the germline V gene, CDR1 is MNHEY and CDR2 is SVGEGT. The CDR3: CASSYEEGTEAFF. The CDR3 DNA is TGTGCCAGCAGTTACGAGGAGGGTACTGAAGCTTTCTTT.

This clonotype was seen a handful of times. This chain uses TRBV27 with TRBJ2-3; D unclear. V lost 6 bases and J lost 6, with 4 bases in between. This CDR3 contains 10 residues. The germline V gene has CDR1 MNHEY and CDR2 SMNVEV (reference sequence). CDR3 DNA: TGTGCCAGCAGGTCTGATACGCAGTATTTT. This gives the protein CASRSDTQYF.

This clonotype was seen ten or more times. The V and J genes are TRBV30 and TRBJ1-2; 10 bases are shared with TRBD1. The CDR3 extends over 16 amino acids. V lost 1 base and J lost 4; bases outside the gene matches: 9. The germline CDR1 and CDR2 sequences are GTSNPN and SVGIG (reference sequence). CDR3 bases: TGTGCCTGGAGTGGGGGACAGGGGTCGGAGGCCTATGGCTACACCTTC. Protein sequence: CAWSGGQGSEAYGYTF. Full variable domain (outside the CDR3, taken from reference TRBV30 and TRBJ1-2): SQTIHQWPATLVQPVGSPLSLECTVEGTSNPNLYWYRQAAGRGLQLLFYSVGIGQISSEVPQNLSASRPQDRQFILSSKKLLLSDSGFYLCAWSGGQGSEAYGYTFGSGTRLTVV.

A note on this clonotype: A much larger clone differs by one base, so this may be a read error. This rearrangement joins TRBV6-5 to TRBJ2-2, with D unclear. The V gene's germline CDR1 is MNHEY and CDR2 SVGAGI. The CDR3 has 16 residues. CDR3 nucleotides: TGTGCCAACAGTTACCAAAAGACGTCGGACACCGGGGAGCTGTTTTTT. It specifies CANSYQKTSDTGELFF.